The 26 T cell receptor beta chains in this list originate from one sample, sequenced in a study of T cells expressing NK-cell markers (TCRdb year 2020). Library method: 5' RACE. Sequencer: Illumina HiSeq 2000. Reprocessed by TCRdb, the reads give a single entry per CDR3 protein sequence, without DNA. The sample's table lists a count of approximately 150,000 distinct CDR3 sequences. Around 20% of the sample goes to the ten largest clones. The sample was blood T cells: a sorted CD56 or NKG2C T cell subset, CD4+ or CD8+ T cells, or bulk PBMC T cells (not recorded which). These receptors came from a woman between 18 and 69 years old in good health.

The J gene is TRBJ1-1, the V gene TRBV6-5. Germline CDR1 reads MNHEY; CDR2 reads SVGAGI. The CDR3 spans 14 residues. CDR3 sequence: CASSYSDSTREAFF.

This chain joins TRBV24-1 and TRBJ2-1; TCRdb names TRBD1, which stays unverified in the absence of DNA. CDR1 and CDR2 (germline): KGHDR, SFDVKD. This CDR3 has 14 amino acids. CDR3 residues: CATEGQGAYNEQFF.

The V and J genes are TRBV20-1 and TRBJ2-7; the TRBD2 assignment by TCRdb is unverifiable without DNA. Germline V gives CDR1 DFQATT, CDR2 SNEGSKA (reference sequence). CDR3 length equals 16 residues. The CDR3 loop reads CSAEGGTSGSIHEQYF.

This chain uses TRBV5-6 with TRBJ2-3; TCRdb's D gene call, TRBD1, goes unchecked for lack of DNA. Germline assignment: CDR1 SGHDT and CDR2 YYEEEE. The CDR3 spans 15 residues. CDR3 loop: CASSSGLRDTDTQYF.

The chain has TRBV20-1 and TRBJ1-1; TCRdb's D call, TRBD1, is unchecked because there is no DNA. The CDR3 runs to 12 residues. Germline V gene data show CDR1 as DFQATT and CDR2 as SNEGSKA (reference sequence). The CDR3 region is CSAKTGGTEAFF.

The CDR3 protein is CASSAGLASNEQYF. The chain uses TRBV10-2 and TRBJ2-7; TCRdb's assignment of TRBD2 cannot be checked, as there is no DNA. The CDR3 is 14 amino acids. CDR1 is WSHSY, CDR2 SAAADI, per germline.

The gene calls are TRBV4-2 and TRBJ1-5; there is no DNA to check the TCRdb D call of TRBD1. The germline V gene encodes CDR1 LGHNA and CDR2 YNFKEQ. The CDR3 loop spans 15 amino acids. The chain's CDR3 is CASSQGEGGNQPQHF.

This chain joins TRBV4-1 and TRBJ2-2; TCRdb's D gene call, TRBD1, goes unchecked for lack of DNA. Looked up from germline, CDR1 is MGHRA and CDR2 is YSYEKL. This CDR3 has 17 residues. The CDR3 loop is CASSQEKGASNTGELFF.

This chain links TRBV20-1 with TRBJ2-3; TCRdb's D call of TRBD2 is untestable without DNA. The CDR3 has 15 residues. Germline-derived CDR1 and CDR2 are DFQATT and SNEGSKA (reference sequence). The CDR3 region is CSAPDAGGSADTQYF.

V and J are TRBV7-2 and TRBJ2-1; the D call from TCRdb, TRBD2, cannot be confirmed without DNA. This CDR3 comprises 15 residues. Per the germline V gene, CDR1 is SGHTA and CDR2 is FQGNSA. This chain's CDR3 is CASSLSPSSYNEQFF.

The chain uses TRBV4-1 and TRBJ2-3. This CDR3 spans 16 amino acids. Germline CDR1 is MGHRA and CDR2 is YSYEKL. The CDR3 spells CASSQGWNTRTDTQYF.

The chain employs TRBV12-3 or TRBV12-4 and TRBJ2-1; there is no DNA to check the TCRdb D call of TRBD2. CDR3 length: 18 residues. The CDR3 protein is CASSRRTRGLAGENEQFF.

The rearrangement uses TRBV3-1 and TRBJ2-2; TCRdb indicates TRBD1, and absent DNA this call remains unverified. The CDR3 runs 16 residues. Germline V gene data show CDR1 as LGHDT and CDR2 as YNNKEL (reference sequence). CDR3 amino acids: CASSHRVMENTGELFF.

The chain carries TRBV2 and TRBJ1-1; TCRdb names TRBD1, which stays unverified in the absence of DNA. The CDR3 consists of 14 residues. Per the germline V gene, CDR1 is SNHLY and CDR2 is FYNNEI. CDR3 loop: CASSARGRDTEAFF.

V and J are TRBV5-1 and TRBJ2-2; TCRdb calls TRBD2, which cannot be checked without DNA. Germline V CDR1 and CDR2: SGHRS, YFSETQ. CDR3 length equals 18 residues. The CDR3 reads CASSSILGLAGNTGELFF.

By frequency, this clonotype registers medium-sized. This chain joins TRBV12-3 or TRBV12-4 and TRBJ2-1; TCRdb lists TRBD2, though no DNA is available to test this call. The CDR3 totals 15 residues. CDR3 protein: CASSLPSGSYNEQFF.

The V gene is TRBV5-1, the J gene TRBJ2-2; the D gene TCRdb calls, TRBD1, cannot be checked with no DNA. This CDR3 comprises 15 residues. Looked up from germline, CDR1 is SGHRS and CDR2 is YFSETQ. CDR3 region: CASSPGNVGTGELFF.

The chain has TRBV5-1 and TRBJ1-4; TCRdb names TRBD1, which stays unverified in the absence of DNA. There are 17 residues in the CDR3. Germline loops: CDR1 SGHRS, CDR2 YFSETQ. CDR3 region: CASSTGQEGIKGEKLFF.

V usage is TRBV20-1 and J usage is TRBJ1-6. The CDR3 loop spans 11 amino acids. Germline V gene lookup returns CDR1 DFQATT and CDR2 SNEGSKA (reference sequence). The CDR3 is CSASEGAPLHF.

The CDR3 spells CSARGYSNQPQHF. J is TRBJ1-5 and V is TRBV20-1. From germline, CDR1 is DFQATT and CDR2 SNEGSKA (reference sequence). The CDR3 length is 13 residues.

This chain's CDR3 is CASSLAGGGSTGELFF. The chain joins TRBV5-1 to TRBJ2-2; TCRdb returns TRBD1, unconfirmable since there is no DNA. The germline gives CDR1 SGHRS, CDR2 YFSETQ. The CDR3 is 16 residues long.

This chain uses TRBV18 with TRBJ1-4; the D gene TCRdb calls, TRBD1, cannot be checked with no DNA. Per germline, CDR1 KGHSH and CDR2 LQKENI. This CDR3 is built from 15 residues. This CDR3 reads CASSPPSGGNEKLFF.

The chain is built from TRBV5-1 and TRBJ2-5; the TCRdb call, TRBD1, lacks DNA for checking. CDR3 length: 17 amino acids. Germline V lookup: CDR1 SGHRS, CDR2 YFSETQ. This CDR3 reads CASSLGAGPAYQETQYF. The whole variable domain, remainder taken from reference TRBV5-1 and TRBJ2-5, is KAGVTQTPRYLIKTRGQQVTLSCSPISGHRSVSWYQQTPGQGLQFLFEYFSETQRNKGNFPGRFSGRQFSNSRSEMNVSTLELGDSALYLCASSLGAGPAYQETQYFGPGTRLLVL.

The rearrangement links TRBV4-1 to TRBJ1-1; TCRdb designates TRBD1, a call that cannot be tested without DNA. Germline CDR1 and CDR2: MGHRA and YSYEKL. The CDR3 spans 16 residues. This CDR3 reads CASSQRVQGGGTEAFF.

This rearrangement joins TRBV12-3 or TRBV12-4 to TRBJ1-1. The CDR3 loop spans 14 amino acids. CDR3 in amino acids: CASTGLISNTEAFF.

CDR3 region: CASSLPGTRGPLDTGELFF. The chain recombines TRBV5-1 with TRBJ2-2; the D call of TRBD2 rests on TCRdb alone, since no DNA is present to check it. The CDR3 covers 19 residues. The germline V gene has CDR1 SGHRS and CDR2 YFSETQ.